Shown below are 12 T cell receptor beta chains from a single sample sequenced in a study of siplizumab effects on memory and regulatory T cells. The table came from immunoSEQ multiplex PCR; TCRdb's copy has only in-frame clones and leaves some out. This table has about 97,000 clones, 92% appearing once. The sequenced material came from non-Treg CD4+ T cells sorted from blood. Every receptor here comes from a human donor in good health.

This chain's CDR3 is CASSQRFGSDRDEQFF. For the CDR3, the DNA is TGTGCCAGCAGCCAAAGGTTCGGGAGCGACAGGGATGAGCAGTTCTTC. The V call is TRBV14, the J call TRBJ2-1, with D perhaps TRBD1 (7 bases). The CDR3 has 16 amino acids. Trimming cost V 2 bases and J 8 bases, with 19 bases left between them. Per germline, CDR1 SGHDN and CDR2 FVKESK.

J is TRBJ2-2 and V is TRBV7-2, with 8 positions matching TRBD2. The V gene end was trimmed by 11 bases and the J gene end by 7 bases; junction bases not matched to a gene: 9. The CDR3 has 13 amino acids. Germline loops: CDR1 SGHTA, CDR2 FQGNSA. The CDR3: CAGTSGRHGELFF. The DNA for the CDR3 is TGTGCCGGGACGAGCGGGAGACACGGGGAGCTGTTTTTT.

The rearrangement links TRBV27 to TRBJ2-7; 8 bases fit TRBD1. Unmatched junction bases numbered 4, after V lost 6 bases and J lost 0 bases. This CDR3 comprises 14 residues. From germline, CDR1 is MNHEY and CDR2 SMNVEV (reference sequence). As DNA, the CDR3 is TGTGCCAGCAGGGACAGGGTCCCCTCCTACGAGCAGTACTTC. Its protein is CASRDRVPSYEQYF.

This chain uses TRBV5-8 with TRBJ2-4, with 9 nucleotides matching TRBD1. This CDR3 comprises 16 residues. V gave up 1 base and J gave up 7 bases; unmatched junction bases: 9. Germline lookup yields CDR1 SGHTS and CDR2 YDEGEE. In nucleotides, the CDR3 is TGTGCCAGCAGCTTGAACAGGGGGCGCGCGGGGAACATTCAGTACTTC. As protein: CASSLNRGRAGNIQYF.

The chain carries TRBV19 and TRBJ2-7, with D uncertain. V was clipped by 6 bases and J by 0 bases, with 12 bases between them. The CDR3 has 14 residues. Per germline, CDR1 LNHDA and CDR2 SQIVND (reference sequence). The DNA of the CDR3 is TGTGCCAGTAGAAAAGCTACGAGCTCCTACGAGCAGTACTTC. It is translated as CASRKATSSYEQYF.

This clone was detected a few times. This chain connects TRBV30 to TRBJ1-3; no clear D gene. V lost 2 bases and J lost 0, with 14 bases in between. From germline, CDR1 is GTSNPN and CDR2 SVGIG (reference sequence). This CDR3 region has 16 residues. This CDR3 reads CAWSPLSLPSGNTIYF. CDR3 coding DNA: TGTGCCTGGAGTCCCCTATCCCTGCCCTCTGGAAACACCATATATTTT.

The chain links TRBV19 to TRBJ2-1; 7 positions match TRBD2. The trim removed 7 bases at V and 2 bases at J, leaving 5 bases unmatched. CDR3 length: 14 residues. CDR1 and CDR2 from the germline V gene are LNHDA and SQIVND (reference sequence). The CDR3 DNA follows: TGTGCCAGTACCAGCGGGGACGCCTACAATGAGCAGTTCTTC. Encoded protein: CASTSGDAYNEQFF.

The rearrangement joins TRBV19 to TRBJ1-2; 8 positions agree with TRBD1. With 5 bases clipped from V and 8 bases from J, the junction kept 4 bases outside the gene matches. The CDR3 contains 12 residues. CDR1 LNHDA and CDR2 SQIVND come from the germline V gene (reference sequence). The CDR3 bases are TGTGCCAGTAGTCCCAGGGGGCGAGGCTACACCTTC. Amino acids: CASSPRGRGYTF.

This clone was observed a single time. The chain is built from TRBV7-9 and TRBJ2-1; no definite D call. This CDR3 is built from 14 residues. The V end lost 5 bases, the J end lost 5 bases, and 13 bases lay between the germline ends. Germline values: CDR1 SEHNR, CDR2 FQNEAQ (reference sequence). This CDR3 is CASSPTAPDNEQFF. CDR3 DNA: TGTGCCAGCAGCCCCACGGCCCCAGACAATGAGCAGTTCTTC.

The rearrangement links TRBV25-1 to TRBJ1-4, with D perhaps TRBD1 (5 bases). CDR1 and CDR2 (germline): MGHDK, SYGVNS. The CDR3 sequence is 14 residues long. The V and J ends lost 0 bases and 7 bases respectively, with 9 bases between them. In DNA form, the CDR3 reads TGTGCCAGCAGTGAATACGGGGCTTTTGAAAAACTGTTTTTT. This translates into CASSEYGAFEKLFF.

The chain recombines TRBV7-3 with TRBJ1-2; 7 positions agree with TRBD1. This CDR3 is built from 14 residues. Losses at the gene ends were 2 bases for V and 5 bases for J; bases not matched to a gene: 5. Germline values: CDR1 SGHTA, CDR2 FQGTGA. The CDR3 loop reads CASSLEGAGYGYTF. In DNA form, the CDR3 reads TGTGCCAGCAGCTTAGAGGGGGCAGGATATGGCTACACCTTC.

The chain carries TRBV19 and TRBJ1-5, with 9 bases matching TRBD1. The ends lost 6 bases at V and 1 base at J; junction bases unmatched: 7. Germline CDR1 is LNHDA and CDR2 is SQIVND (reference sequence). The CDR3 runs 16 residues. The DNA of the CDR3 is TGTGCCAGTAGAGACAGGGGGTCAGGAAGCAATCAGCCCCAGCATTTT. Translation: CASRDRGSGSNQPQHF.